This TCR beta chain was identified during a study of T-cell reconstitution after alpha-beta-depleted transplantation in children. Findings and caveats of the study: A year post-transplant, T-cell counts and diversity derived mostly from newly produced T cells. Several patients had high TCRbeta diversity at day 60; it came from surviving recipient T cells and thymic progenitors. Where alpha-beta T cells came from about two months after transplant was reportedly several hundred expanded graft clones.

TCRbeta library construction was performed incorporating unique molecular identifiers. TCRdb recomputed calls from the PCR reads with MiXCR, one row per CDR3 protein. The sample has about 580,000 distinct CDR3 sequences, 23% seen once; the top ten hold less than 15%. This clonotype was seen repeatedly, ten times or more. What it binds is not known. This CDR3 region has 13 residues. V was pared by 6 bases and J by 0 bases, with 9 bases between. Sequenced material: PBMCs, mostly from graft donor cells, taken 360 days after TCRalphabeta/CD19-depleted stem cell transplant. The chain links TRBV12-3 or TRBV12-4 to TRBJ2-7; D may correspond to TRBD1 or TRBD2 (5 bases each). The origin of this receptor is a boy younger than two who had a stem cell transplant for acute myeloid leukemia, so the T cells may come from the graft donor. This CDR3 reads CASRDTSSYEQYF. The CDR3 DNA follows: TGTGCCAGCAGGGACACTAGCTCCTACGAGCAGTACTTC.